Detailed here is one TCR beta chain. This entry comes from a study of blood T cell repertoires in COVID-19. Germline CDR1 is SGHTA and CDR2 is FQGNSA. The V segment lost 3 bases and the J segment 3 bases; nucleotides outside the gene matches: 4. This CDR3 has 15 amino acids. The method was immunoSEQ multiplex PCR; TCRdb's version includes in-frame clones alone and lacks a portion of them. Among a few hundred thousand clones, about 79% were seen once, and the ten largest hold roughly 3.5%. This chain joins TRBV7-2 and TRBJ2-7; 11 bases agree with TRBD1. The clonotype was recovered from a woman between 55 and 75 years old who had recovered from COVID-19. Sequencing was performed on PBMCs or T cells enriched from blood (not recorded which). The CDR3 DNA reads as TGTGCCAGCAGCTTCCTGGACAGGGGGCTCTACGAGCAGTACTTC. Amino acid sequence: CASSFLDRGLYEQYF.